This T cell receptor beta chain was identified in a study of memory CD4+ T cells and cytomegalovirus serostatus. Turning to the study itself: Of the healthy Belgian adults, several were CMV seropositive and more than 20 seronegative. The study, taken as a whole, reports: A US-trained random forest predicted CMV serostatus with median AUC 0.91. CD4+ memory repertoires contained about two fifths of the 164 reported CMV TCRbeta sequences. Suggested: most of the CMV-linked TCR signature lies in CD4+ memory cells.

TCRdb's table, derived via immunoSEQ multiplex PCR, lists solely in-frame clones and lacks some. The data contain fewer than 75,000 clones, approximately 80% of them singletons. The sort gate was single viable CD3+CD4+CD8-CD45RO+ cells for memory CD4+ T cells. Of note for this clone: What it binds is not known.

V shed 3 bases and J 4 bases; nucleotides not matched to a gene: 3. CDR1 is LNHDA and CDR2 is SQIVND in the germline V gene (reference sequence). There are 14 residues in the CDR3. The V and J genes are TRBV19 and TRBJ2-3, with TRBD2 matching 8 bases. The receptor's source is an adult in good health and CMV-seronegative. Sequences were obtained from memory CD4+ T cells from blood. Here the CDR3 DNA reads TGTGCCAGTAGTATCGGGGGGGGCGCAGATACGCAGTATTTT. This gives the protein CASSIGGGADTQYF.